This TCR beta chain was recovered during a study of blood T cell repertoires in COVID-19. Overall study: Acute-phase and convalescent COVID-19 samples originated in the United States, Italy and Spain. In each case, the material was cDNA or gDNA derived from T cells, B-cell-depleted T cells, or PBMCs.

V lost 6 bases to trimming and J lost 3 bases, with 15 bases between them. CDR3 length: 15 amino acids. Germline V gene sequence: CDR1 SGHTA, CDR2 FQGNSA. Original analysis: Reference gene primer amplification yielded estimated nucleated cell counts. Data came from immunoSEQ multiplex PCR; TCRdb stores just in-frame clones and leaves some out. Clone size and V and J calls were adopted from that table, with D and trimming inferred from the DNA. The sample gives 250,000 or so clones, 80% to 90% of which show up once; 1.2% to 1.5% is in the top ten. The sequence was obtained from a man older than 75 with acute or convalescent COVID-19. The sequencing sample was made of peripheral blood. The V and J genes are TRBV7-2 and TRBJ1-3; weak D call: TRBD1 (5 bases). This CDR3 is CASSRKGEVGNTIYF. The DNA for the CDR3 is TGTGCCAGCAGTCGGAAAGGGGAAGTTGGAAACACCATATATTTT.